This entry describes one T cell receptor beta chain. Its antigen is currently unknown. The sample contains more than one DNA sequence encoding this CDR3. The data were obtained in a study of shared clonotypes between healthy human individuals. Study information: CD4 naive and memory got three plates each, CD8 naive two, CD8 memory one.

CD45RO-negative, CCR7-selected cells formed the naive CD8 fraction, which excluded terminally differentiated effector memory CD45RA+ cells. CDR1 and CDR2 (germline): SGHDN, FVKESK. This CDR3 has 16 residues. With 0 bases removed from V and 3 bases from J, the gap between germline ends came to 12 bases. The protocol was immunoSEQ multiplex PCR, while the TCRdb copy is restricted to in-frame clones and leaves out a portion. The data show hundreds of thousands of clones, 92% seen once. General study points: Represented genetic and exposure-history diversity was restricted by having few donors.

The V and J genes are TRBV14 and TRBJ2-1; D is perhaps TRBD1 (6 bases). This receptor was obtained from a man aged 25 to 45 in good health. Sequencing used naive CD8+ T cells sorted from blood. CDR3 protein: CASSQESQGLYNEQFF. The CDR3 nucleotides read TGTGCCAGCAGCCAAGAAAGTCAGGGGCTCTACAATGAGCAGTTCTTC.